Presented here are 20 T cell receptor beta chains from one specimen sequenced in a study of blood T cell repertoires in COVID-19. Repertoires were generated with immunoSEQ multiplex PCR, while TCRdb's copy carries only in-frame clones and drops some. The table shows 300,000 or so clones, with 85% to 90% occurring only once. The material sequenced was peripheral blood. Receptor source: a woman between 40 and 50 years old with acute or convalescent COVID-19.

CDR3 in DNA: TGTGCCAGCAGTGGCAGGGTTGAAGCTTTCTTT. Its protein product is CASSGRVEAFF. This rearrangement joins TRBV2 to TRBJ1-1, with D perhaps TRBD1 (5 bases). Trimming took off 4 bases at V and 7 bases at J, with 7 bases between the two ends. The germline V gene encodes CDR1 SNHLY and CDR2 FYNNEI. The CDR3 extends over 11 amino acids.

The chain combines TRBV12-5 with TRBJ2-1, with a weak D call TRBD1 (5 bases). The CDR3 sequence is 16 residues long. Germline V CDR1 and CDR2: LGHNT, FRNRAP. The V end was cut by 2 bases, the J end by 1 base, with 12 bases between. The CDR3 sequence: CASGLTPGISYNEQFF. The CDR3 DNA reads TGTGCTAGTGGTTTGACCCCAGGGATTTCCTACAATGAGCAGTTCTTC.

This sequence joins TRBV6-5 and TRBJ1-5; 10 bases fit TRBD1. Losses at the gene ends were 6 bases for V and 6 bases for J; bases not matched to a gene: 5. CDR1 is MNHEY, CDR2 SVGAGI, per germline. This CDR3 comprises 14 residues. The DNA for the CDR3 is TGTGCCAGCAGCCTGACAGGGGGCGGTCAGCCCCAGCATTTT. This translates into CASSLTGGGQPQHF.

In DNA form, the CDR3 reads TGTGCCAGCAGCTTACTCGGGTACCAAGAGACCCAGTACTTC. Its translation: CASSLLGYQETQYF. This sequence joins TRBV7-2 and TRBJ2-5; D ambiguous. In germline, CDR1 is SGHTA, CDR2 FQGNSA. The CDR3 totals 14 residues. With 2 bases removed from V and 0 bases from J, the gap between germline ends came to 7 bases.

V gene TRBV5-4 combines with J gene TRBJ2-2, with D possibly matching TRBD2 (5 bases). CDR1 SGHNT and CDR2 YYREEE come from the germline V gene (reference sequence). The CDR3 covers 14 residues. The V gene lost 1 base and the J gene lost 5 bases, with 9 bases spanning the gap. CDR3 protein: CASSLKADTGELFF. The CDR3 nucleotides read TGTGCCAGCAGCTTGAAAGCGGATACCGGGGAGCTGTTTTTT.

This clone was seen only once. This CDR3 is CASSTQETDQPQHF. In nucleotides, the CDR3 is TGTGCCAGCAGTACTCAGGAAACCGATCAGCCCCAGCATTTT. This chain joins TRBV27 and TRBJ1-5; no firm D call. The V end was cut by 5 bases, the J end by 5 bases, with 13 bases between. CDR1 and CDR2 (germline): MNHEY, SMNVEV (reference sequence). The CDR3 is 14 residues long.

This clone was counted once. The chain links TRBV6-6 to TRBJ1-1; 10 bases map to TRBD1. V gave up 11 bases and J gave up 5 bases; unmatched junction bases: 11. CDR1 is MNHNY, CDR2 SVGAGI, per germline (reference sequence). CDR3 length equals 14 residues. The CDR3 loop is CAVPSPDRGTEAFF. The CDR3 region has the DNA TGTGCCGTCCCCAGCCCGGACAGGGGGACTGAAGCTTTCTTT.

The chain carries TRBV2 and TRBJ2-4; the match to TRBD1 covers 9 bases. J gave up 11 bases and V 2 bases, and 13 bases lay outside the gene matches. The CDR3 covers 16 residues. Looked up from germline, CDR1 is SNHLY and CDR2 is FYNNEI. The DNA for the CDR3 is TGTGCCAGCAGTGAATGGGGACAGGGAAGAAATAGGGTTCAGTACTTC. This gives the protein CASSEWGQGRNRVQYF.

V usage is TRBV3-1 (or the pseudogene TRBV3-2) and J usage is TRBJ1-2; maybe TRBD1 (6 bases). This CDR3 contains 13 residues. The germline V gene encodes CDR1 LGHDT and CDR2 YNNKEL (reference sequence). Trimming took off 2 bases at V and 8 bases at J, with 12 bases between the two ends. The DNA of the CDR3 is TGTGCCAGCAGCCAACTACAGGGAAACGGCTACACCTTC. Encoded protein: CASSQLQGNGYTF.

This chain connects TRBV9 to TRBJ1-2; a possible D gene is TRBD1 (5 bases). The length of the CDR3 is 13 residues. Germline V gene sequence: CDR1 SGDLS, CDR2 YYNGEE. Trimming removed 3 bases at V and 0 bases at J, with 6 bases between. The CDR3: CASSGRANYGYTF. DNA of the CDR3: TGTGCCAGCAGCGGCAGGGCTAACTATGGCTACACCTTC.

The V gene is TRBV24-1, the J gene TRBJ2-1; tentatively, D is TRBD1 (6 bases). CDR3 length: 13 amino acids. Trimming stripped 1 base from V and 10 bases from J, with 10 bases between. CDR1 KGHDR and CDR2 SFDVKD come from the germline V gene. The CDR3 region is CATSDFPGQEQFF. In nucleotides, the CDR3 is TGTGCCACCAGTGATTTCCCCGGACAGGAGCAGTTCTTC.

A few counts support this clone. The rearrangement joins TRBV19 to TRBJ1-3; TRBD1 is a possible D gene (5 bases). The germline gives CDR1 LNHDA, CDR2 SQIVND (reference sequence). The CDR3 has 12 amino acids. V dropped 7 bases and J dropped 3 bases, with 7 bases sitting between them. CDR3 in DNA: TGTGCCAGTAATCAGGGTGGAAACACCATATATTTT. This codes for CASNQGGNTIYF.

The rearrangement uses TRBV7-6 and TRBJ1-6; D is unclear. Germline V gene data show CDR1 as SGHVS and CDR2 as FNYEAQ. The CDR3 totals 13 residues. Deletions cut 11 bases from V and 9 bases from J, with 17 bases between. The CDR3 is CAGRRTPSSPLHF. The CDR3 DNA is TGTGCCGGTAGGAGAACCCCTAGTTCACCCCTCCACTTT.

The chain couples TRBV6-5 to TRBJ1-2; a possible D gene is TRBD1 (6 bases). V was pared by 7 bases and J by 4 bases, with 13 bases between. Germline V gene data show CDR1 as MNHEY and CDR2 as SVGAGI. CDR3 length equals 13 residues. In DNA form, the CDR3 reads TGTGCCAGCAAACTCCAGGGGAGCTATGGCTACACCTTC. This sequence encodes CASKLQGSYGYTF.

The chain joins TRBV1 to TRBJ1-5; the D call of TRBD1 is as the table states it, not checked on the DNA. TRBV1 corresponds to a pseudogene. The CDR3 has 20 amino acids. The chain's CDR3 is CTSSQNSSSIQQGAGQPQHF. For the CDR3, the DNA is TGCACCAGCAGCCAAAACTCCTCATCCATCCAACAGGGGGCTGGTCAGCCCCAGCATTTT.

This chain uses TRBV6-6 with TRBJ1-2, with D perhaps TRBD1 (6 bases). CDR1 is MNHNY, CDR2 SVGAGI, per germline (reference sequence). The CDR3 is made up of 13 amino acids. V was trimmed by 6 bases and J by 3 bases, leaving 11 bases between them. The CDR3 spells CASSLQGYYGYTF. CDR3 in DNA: TGTGCCAGCAGCCTACAGGGATACTATGGCTACACCTTC.

The J gene is TRBJ1-1, the V gene TRBV7-9; maybe TRBD1 (6 bases). Germline CDR1 is SEHNR and CDR2 is FQNEAQ (reference sequence). Trimming left V 8 bases short and J 1 base short, with 14 bases between. The CDR3 contains 14 residues. The CDR3 nucleotides are TGTGCCAGCGACCAACGGGGGGCGAACACTGAAGCTTTCTTT. Its protein is CASDQRGANTEAFF.

This clone was counted once. This rearrangement joins TRBV7-2 to TRBJ2-4; TRBD1 is a possible D gene (5 bases). The CDR3 is 16 residues long. V shed 2 bases and J shed 6 bases, with 17 bases lying between them. The germline V gene encodes CDR1 SGHTA and CDR2 FQGNSA. The CDR3 is CASSLSSGSQGNIQYF. As DNA, the CDR3 is TGTGCCAGCAGCTTATCATCAGGCAGCCAGGGAAACATTCAGTACTTC.

The J gene is TRBJ2-1, the V gene TRBV7-9, with D tentatively TRBD2 (5 bases). Trimming cost V 7 bases and J 4 bases, with 8 bases left between them. Germline V gene lookup returns CDR1 SEHNR and CDR2 FQNEAQ (reference sequence). The CDR3 spans 12 residues. The DNA of the CDR3 is TGTGCCAGCAACCGGGATTACAATGAGCAGTTCTTC. Amino acids: CASNRDYNEQFF. Looking up the rest from reference TRBV7-9 and TRBJ2-1 gives the full variable domain: DTGVSQNPRHKITKRGQNVTFRCDPISEHNRLYWYRQTLGQGPEFLTYFQNEAQLEKSRLLSDRFSAERPKGSFSTLEIQRTEQGDSAMYLCASNRDYNEQFFGPGTRLTVL.

J is TRBJ2-7 and V is TRBV18, with 10 bases that match TRBD1. Germline V gene sequence: CDR1 KGHSH, CDR2 LQKENI. CDR3 length: 16 amino acids. J gave up 4 bases and V 0 bases, and 6 bases lay outside the gene matches. CDR3 in amino acids: CASSPPVGTGDYEQYV. The CDR3 region has the DNA TGTGCCAGCTCACCACCGGTGGGGACAGGGGATTACGAGCAGTACGTC.